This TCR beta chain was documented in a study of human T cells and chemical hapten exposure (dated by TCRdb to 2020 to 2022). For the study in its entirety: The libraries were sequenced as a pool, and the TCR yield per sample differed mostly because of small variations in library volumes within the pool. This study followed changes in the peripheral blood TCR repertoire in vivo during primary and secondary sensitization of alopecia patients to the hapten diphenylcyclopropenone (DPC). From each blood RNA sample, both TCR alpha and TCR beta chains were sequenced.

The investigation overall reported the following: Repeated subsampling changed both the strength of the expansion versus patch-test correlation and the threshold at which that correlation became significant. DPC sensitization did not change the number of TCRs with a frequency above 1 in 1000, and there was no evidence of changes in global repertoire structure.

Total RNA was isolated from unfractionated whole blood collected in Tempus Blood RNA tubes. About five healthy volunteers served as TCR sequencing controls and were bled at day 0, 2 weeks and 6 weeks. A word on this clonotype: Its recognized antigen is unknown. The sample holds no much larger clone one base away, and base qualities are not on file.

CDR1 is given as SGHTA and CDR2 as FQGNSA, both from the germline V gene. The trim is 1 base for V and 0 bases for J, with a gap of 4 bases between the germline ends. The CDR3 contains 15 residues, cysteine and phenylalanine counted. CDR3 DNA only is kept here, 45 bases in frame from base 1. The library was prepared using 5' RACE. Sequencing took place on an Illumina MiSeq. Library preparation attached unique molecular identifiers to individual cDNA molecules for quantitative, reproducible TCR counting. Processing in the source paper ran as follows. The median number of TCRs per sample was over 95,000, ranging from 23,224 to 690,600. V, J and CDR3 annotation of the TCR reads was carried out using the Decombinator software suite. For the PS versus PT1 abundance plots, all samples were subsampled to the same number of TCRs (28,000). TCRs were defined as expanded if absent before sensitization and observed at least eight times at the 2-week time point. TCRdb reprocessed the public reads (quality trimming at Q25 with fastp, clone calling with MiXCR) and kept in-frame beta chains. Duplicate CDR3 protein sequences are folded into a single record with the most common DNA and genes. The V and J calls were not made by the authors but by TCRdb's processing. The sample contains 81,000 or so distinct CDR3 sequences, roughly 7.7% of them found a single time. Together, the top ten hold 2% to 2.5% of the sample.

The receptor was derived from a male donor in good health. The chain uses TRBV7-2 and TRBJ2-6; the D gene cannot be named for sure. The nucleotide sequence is TGTGCCAGCAGCTTAGACTTCTCTGGGGCCAACGTCCTGACTTTC. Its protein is CASSLDFSGANVLTF.